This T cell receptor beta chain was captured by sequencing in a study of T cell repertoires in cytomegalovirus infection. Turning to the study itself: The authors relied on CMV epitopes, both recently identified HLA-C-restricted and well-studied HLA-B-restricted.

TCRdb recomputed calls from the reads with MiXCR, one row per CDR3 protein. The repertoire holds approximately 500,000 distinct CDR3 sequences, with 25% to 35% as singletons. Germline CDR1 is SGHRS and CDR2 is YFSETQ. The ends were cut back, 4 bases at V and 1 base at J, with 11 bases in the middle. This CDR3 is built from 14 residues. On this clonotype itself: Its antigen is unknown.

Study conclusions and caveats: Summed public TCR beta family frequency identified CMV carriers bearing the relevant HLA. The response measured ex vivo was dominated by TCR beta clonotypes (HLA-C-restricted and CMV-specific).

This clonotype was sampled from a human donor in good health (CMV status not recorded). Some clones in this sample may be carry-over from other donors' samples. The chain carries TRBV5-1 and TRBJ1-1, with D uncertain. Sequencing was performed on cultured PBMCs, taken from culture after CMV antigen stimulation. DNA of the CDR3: TGCGCCAGCAGCCACGGACCGACGAACACTGAAGCTTTCTTT. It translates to CASSHGPTNTEAFF. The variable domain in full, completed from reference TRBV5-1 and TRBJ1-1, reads KAGVTQTPRYLIKTRGQQVTLSCSPISGHRSVSWYQQTPGQGLQFLFEYFSETQRNKGNFPGRFSGRQFSNSRSEMNVSTLELGDSALYLCASSHGPTNTEAFFGQGTRLTVV.